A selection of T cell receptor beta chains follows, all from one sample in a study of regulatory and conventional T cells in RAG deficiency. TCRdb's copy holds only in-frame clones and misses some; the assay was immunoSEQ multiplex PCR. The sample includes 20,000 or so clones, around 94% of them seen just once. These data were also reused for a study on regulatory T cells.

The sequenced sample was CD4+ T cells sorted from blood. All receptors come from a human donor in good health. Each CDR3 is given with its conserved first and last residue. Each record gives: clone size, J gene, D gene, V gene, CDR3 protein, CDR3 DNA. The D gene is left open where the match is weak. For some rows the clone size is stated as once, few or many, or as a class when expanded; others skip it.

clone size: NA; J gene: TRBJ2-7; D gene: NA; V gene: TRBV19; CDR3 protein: CASSPLQGGSYEQYF; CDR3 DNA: TGTGCCAGTAGTCCTCTCCAGGGCGGTTCCTACGAGCAGTACTTC
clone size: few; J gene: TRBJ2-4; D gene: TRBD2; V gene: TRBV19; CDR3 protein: CASRPRLAGASGAKNIQYF; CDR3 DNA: TGTGCCAGTAGGCCCAGACTAGCGGGGGCCTCAGGAGCCAAAAACATTCAGTACTTC
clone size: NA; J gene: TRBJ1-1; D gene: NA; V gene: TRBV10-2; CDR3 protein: CASSESTTETEAFF; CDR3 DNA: TGCGCCAGCAGTGAGTCGACGACCGAGACTGAAGCTTTCTTT
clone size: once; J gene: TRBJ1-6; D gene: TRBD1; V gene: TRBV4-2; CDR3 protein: CASSPPPGQGARGSYNSPLHF; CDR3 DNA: TGTGCCAGCAGCCCCCCCCCGGGACAGGGGGCGAGGGGCTCCTATAATTCACCCCTCCACTTT
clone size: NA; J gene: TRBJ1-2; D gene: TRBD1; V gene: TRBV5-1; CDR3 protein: CASSKTGVYGYTF; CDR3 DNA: TGCGCCAGCAGCAAAACAGGGGTCTATGGCTACACCTTC
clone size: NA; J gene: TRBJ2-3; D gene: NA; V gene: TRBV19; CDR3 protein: CASSIGQGGSTQYF; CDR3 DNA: TGTGCCAGTAGTATAGGACAGGGCGGGAGTACGCAGTATTTT
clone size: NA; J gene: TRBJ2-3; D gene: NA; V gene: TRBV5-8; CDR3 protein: CASSRVYTDTQYF; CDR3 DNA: TGTGCCAGCAGCCGGGTCTACACAGATACGCAGTATTTT
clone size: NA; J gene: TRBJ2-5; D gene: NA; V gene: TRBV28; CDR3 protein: CASGLPVETQYF; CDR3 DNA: TGTGCCAGCGGACTGCCGGTTGAGACCCAGTACTTC
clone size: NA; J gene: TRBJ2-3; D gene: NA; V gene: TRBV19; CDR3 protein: CASSSGGTDTQYF; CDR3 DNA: TGTGCCAGTAGTTCAGGGGGCACAGATACGCAGTATTTT
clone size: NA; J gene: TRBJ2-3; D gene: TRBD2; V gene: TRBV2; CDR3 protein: CASAGGFPDTQYF; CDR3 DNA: TGTGCCAGCGCGGGGGGGTTTCCAGATACGCAGTATTTT
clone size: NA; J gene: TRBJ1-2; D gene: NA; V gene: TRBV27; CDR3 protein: CASSLWAGGVGQGYTF; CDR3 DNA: TGTGCCAGCAGTTTATGGGCGGGCGGGGTGGGGCAAGGCTACACCTTC
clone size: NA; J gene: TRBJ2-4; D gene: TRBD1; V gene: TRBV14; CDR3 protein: CASSQDSGQGVNIQYF; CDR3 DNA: TGTGCCAGCAGCCAAGATTCAGGACAGGGGGTAAACATTCAGTACTTC
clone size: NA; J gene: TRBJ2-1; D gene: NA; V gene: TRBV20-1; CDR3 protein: CSAPKNEQFF; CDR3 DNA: TGCAGTGCTCCCAAGAATGAGCAGTTCTTC
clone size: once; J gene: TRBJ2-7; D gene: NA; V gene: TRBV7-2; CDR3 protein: CASSFQVEQYF; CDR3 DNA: TGTGCCAGCAGCTTCCAGGTCGAGCAGTACTTC
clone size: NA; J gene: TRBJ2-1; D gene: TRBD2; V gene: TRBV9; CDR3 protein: CASSEWTSGKIEQFF; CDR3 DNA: TGTGCCAGCAGCGAGTGGACTAGCGGAAAAATTGAGCAGTTCTTC
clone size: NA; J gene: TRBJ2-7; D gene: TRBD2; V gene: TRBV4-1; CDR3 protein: CASSLLGRYSGNPSEQYF; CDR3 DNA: TGCGCCAGCAGCCTCCTAGGACGATATAGCGGGAACCCCTCCGAGCAGTACTTC
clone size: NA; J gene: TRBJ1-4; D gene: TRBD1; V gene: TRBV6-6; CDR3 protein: CASRGTGLEKLFF; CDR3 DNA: TGTGCCAGCAGGGGGACAGGGCTTGAAAAACTGTTTTTT
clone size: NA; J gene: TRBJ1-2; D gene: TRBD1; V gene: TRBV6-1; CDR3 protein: CASSGRDRGFYGYTF; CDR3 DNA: TGTGCCAGCAGTGGCCGGGACAGGGGCTTCTATGGCTACACCTTC
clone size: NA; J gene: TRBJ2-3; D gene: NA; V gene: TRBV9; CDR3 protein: CASSVEGVSDTQYF; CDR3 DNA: TGTGCCAGCAGCGTAGAGGGGGTTTCGGATACGCAGTATTTT
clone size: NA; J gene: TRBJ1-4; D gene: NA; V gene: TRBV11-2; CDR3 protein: CASSLLPQTNEKLFF; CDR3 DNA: TGTGCCAGCAGCTTGTTGCCACAGACTAATGAAAAACTGTTTTTT
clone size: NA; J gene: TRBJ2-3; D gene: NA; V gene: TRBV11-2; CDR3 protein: CASRHSTGIFGTDTQYF; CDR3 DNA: TGTGCCAGCAGACATTCAACAGGGATTTTTGGCACAGATACGCAGTATTTT
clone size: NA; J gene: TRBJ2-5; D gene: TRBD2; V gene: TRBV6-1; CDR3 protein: CATTSGSPAQYF; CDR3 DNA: TGTGCCACGACTAGCGGGAGTCCCGCCCAGTACTTC
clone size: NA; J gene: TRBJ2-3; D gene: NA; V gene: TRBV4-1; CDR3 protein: CASSPGQGVDTQYF; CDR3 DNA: TGCGCCAGCAGCCCTGGGCAGGGTGTAGATACGCAGTATTTT
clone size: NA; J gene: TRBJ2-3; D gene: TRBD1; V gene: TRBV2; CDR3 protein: CASSDGTGVQYF; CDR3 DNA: TGTGCCAGCAGTGATGGGACAGGGGTGCAGTATTTT
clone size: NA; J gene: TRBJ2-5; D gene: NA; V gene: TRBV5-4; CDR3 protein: CASSLVPVRGLETQYF; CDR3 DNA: TGTGCCAGCAGCTTGGTGCCTGTAAGGGGTTTGGAGACCCAGTACTTC
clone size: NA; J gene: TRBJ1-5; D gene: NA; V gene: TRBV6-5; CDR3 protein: CASSRPGLNQPQHF; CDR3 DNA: TGTGCCAGCAGCCGACCGGGACTGAATCAGCCCCAGCATTTT
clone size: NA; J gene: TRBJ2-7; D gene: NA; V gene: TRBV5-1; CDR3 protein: CASSFGQGPSYEQYF; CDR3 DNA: TGCGCCAGCAGCTTTGGGCAGGGGCCTTCCTACGAGCAGTACTTC
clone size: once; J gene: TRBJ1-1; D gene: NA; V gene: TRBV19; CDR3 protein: CASSPMGLNTEAFF; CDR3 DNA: TGTGCCAGCTCCCCCATGGGATTGAACACTGAAGCTTTCTTT
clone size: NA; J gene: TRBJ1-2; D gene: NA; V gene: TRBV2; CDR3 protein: CATRPGQNYGYTF; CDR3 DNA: TGTGCCACCCGACCTGGACAAAACTATGGCTACACCTTC
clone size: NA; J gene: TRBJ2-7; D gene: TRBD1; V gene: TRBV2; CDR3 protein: CASSGTGDGHEQYF; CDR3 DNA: TGTGCCAGCAGTGGGACAGGGGACGGCCACGAGCAGTACTTC
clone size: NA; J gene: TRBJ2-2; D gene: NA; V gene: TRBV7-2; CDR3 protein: CASSLVGRNTGELFF; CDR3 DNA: TGTGCCAGCAGCTTAGTCGGGAGGAACACCGGGGAGCTGTTTTTT
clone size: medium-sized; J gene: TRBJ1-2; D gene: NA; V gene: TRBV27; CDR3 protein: CASSRDARGGYTF; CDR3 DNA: TGTGCCAGCAGTCGGGACGCGAGGGGGGGCTACACCTTC
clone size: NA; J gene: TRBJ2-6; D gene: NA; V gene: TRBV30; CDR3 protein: CAWQTGANVLTF; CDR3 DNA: TGTGCCTGGCAGACCGGGGCCAACGTCCTGACTTTC
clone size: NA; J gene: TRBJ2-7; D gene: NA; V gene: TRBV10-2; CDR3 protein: CASSENGLSYEQYF; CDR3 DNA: TGCGCCAGCAGTGAGAACGGGCTCTCCTACGAGCAGTACTTC
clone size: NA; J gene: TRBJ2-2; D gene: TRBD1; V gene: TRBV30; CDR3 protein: CAWSSGTGGTGELFF; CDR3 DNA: TGTGCCTGGAGTTCCGGGACAGGGGGCACCGGGGAGCTGTTTTTT
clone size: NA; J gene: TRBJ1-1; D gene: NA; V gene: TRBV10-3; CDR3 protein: CAISESYQGSGNIRNTEAFF; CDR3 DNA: TGTGCCATCAGTGAGTCCTATCAGGGGTCGGGGAATATCAGGAACACTGAAGCTTTCTTT
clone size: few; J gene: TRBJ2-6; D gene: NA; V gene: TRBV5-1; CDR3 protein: CASSLTTSGANVLTF; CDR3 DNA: TGCGCCAGCAGCCTCACCACCTCTGGGGCCAACGTCCTGACTTTC
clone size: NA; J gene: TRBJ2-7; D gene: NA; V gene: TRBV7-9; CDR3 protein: CASSLGVSTYEQYF; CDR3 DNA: TGTGCCAGCAGCTTAGGGGTGAGCACCTACGAGCAGTACTTC
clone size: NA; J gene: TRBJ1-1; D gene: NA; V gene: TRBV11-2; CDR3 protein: CASSLADHRGTEAFF; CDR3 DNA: TGTGCCAGCAGCTTAGCGGACCATCGGGGCACTGAAGCTTTCTTT
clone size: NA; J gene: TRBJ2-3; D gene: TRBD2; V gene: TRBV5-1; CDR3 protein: CASSWGGGSLTDTQYF; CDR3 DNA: TGCGCCAGCAGCTGGGGTGGCGGGAGCCTCACAGATACGCAGTATTTT
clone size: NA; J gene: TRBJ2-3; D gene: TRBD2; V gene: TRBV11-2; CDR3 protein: CASMLLAGSTDTQYF; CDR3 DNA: TGTGCCAGCATGCTACTAGCGGGGAGCACAGATACGCAGTATTTT
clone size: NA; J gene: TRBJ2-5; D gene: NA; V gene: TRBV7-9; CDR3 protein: CASSTIGTSEAKETQYF; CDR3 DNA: TGTGCCAGCAGCACCATAGGGACATCTGAAGCGAAAGAGACCCAGTACTTC
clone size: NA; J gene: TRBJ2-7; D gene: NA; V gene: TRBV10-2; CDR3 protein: CASSDTYEQYF; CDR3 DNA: TGCGCCAGCAGTGACACCTACGAGCAGTACTTC
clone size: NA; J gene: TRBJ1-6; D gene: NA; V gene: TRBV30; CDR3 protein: CAWSYLGGIEYNSPLHF; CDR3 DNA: TGTGCCTGGAGCTACCTTGGGGGAATCGAATATAATTCACCCCTCCACTTT
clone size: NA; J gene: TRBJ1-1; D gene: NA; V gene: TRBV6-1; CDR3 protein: CASSVGPSIMNTEAFF; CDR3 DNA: TGTGCCAGCAGTGTGGGACCTTCGATTATGAACACTGAAGCTTTCTTT
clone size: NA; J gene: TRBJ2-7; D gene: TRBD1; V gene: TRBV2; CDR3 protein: CASTGTEPMRSYEQYF; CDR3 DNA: TGTGCCAGCACCGGGACAGAGCCCATGCGGTCCTACGAGCAGTACTTC
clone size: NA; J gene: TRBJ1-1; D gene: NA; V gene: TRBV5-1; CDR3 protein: CASSGDPGTVNTEAFF; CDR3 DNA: TGCGCCAGCAGCGGAGATCCCGGGACGGTGAACACTGAAGCTTTCTTT
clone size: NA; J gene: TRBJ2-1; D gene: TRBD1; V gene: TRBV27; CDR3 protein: CASSPPGQGYNEQFF; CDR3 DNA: TGTGCCAGCAGCCCTCCGGGACAGGGTTACAATGAGCAGTTCTTC
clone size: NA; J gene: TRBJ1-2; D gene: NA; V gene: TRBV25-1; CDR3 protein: CASSESPGTYGYTF; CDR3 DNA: TGTGCCAGCAGTGAATCCCCGGGAACCTATGGCTACACCTTC
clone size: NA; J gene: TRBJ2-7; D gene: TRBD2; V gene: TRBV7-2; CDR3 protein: CASSLEGGRAYEQYF; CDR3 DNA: TGTGCCAGCAGCTTAGAGGGCGGGAGGGCCTACGAGCAGTACTTC
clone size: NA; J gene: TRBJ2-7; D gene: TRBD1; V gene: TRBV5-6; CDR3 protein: CASRRQGAEEQYF; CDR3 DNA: TGTGCCAGCAGAAGACAGGGGGCGGAGGAGCAGTACTTC
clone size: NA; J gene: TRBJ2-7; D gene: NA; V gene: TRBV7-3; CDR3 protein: CASSLTGDEQYF; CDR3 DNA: TGTGCCAGCAGCTTAACCGGGGACGAGCAGTACTTC
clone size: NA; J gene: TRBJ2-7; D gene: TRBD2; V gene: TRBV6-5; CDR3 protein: CATLRTSGGYEQYF; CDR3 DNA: TGTGCCACCCTACGGACTAGCGGGGGCTACGAGCAGTACTTC
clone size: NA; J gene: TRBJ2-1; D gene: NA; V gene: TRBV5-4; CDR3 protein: CASSLGWTVIYNEQFF; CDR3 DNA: TGTGCCAGCAGCTTGGGATGGACGGTAATCTACAATGAGCAGTTCTTC
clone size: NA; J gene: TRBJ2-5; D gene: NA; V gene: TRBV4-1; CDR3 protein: CASSFSGTNLRETQYF; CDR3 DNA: TGCGCCAGCAGCTTTTCCGGGACAAATTTGAGGGAGACCCAGTACTTC
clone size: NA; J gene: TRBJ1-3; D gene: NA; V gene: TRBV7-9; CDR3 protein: CASSLAAGNFGFSGNTIYF; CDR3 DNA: TGTGCCAGCAGCTTAGCCGCAGGGAACTTCGGCTTCTCTGGAAACACCATATATTTT
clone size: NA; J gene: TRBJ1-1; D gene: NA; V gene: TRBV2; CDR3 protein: CASSQTAVGFF; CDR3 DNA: TGTGCCAGCAGTCAGACAGCCGTGGGTTTCTTT
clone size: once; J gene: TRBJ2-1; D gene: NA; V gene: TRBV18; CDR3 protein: CASSPFLTDEQFF; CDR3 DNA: TGTGCCAGCTCACCCTTTCTGACTGACGAGCAGTTCTTC
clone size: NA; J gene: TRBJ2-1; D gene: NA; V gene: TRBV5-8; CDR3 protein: CASSLYGTGYNEQFF; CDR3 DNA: TGTGCCAGCAGCTTGTACGGGACGGGGTACAATGAGCAGTTCTTC
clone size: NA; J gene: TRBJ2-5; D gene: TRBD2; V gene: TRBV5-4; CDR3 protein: CASSPRRTSNQETQYF; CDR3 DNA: TGTGCCAGCAGCCCCCGAAGGACTAGCAACCAAGAGACCCAGTACTTC